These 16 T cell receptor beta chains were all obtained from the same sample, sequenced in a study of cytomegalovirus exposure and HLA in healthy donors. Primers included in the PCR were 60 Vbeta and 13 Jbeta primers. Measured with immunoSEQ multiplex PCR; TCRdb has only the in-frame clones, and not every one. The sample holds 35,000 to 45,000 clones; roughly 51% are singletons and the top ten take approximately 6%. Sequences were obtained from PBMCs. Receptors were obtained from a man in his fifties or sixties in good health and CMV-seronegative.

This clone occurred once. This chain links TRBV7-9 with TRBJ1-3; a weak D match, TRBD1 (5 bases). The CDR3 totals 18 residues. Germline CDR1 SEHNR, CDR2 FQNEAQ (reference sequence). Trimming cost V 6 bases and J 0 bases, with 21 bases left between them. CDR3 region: CASRPGVFTGASGNTIYF. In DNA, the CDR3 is TGTGCCAGCAGACCGGGGGTCTTTACAGGAGCCTCTGGAAACACCATATATTTT.

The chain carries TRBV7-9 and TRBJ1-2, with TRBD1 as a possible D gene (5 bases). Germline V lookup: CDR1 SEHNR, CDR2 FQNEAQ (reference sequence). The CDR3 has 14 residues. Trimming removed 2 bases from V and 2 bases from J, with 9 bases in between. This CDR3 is CASSLRGTNYGYTF. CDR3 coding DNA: TGTGCCAGCAGCTTAAGGGGAACCAACTATGGCTACACCTTC. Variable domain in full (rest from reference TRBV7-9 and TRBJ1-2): DTGVSQNPRHKITKRGQNVTFRCDPISEHNRLYWYRQTLGQGPEFLTYFQNEAQLEKSRLLSDRFSAERPKGSFSTLEIQRTEQGDSAMYLCASSLRGTNYGYTFGSGTRLTVV.

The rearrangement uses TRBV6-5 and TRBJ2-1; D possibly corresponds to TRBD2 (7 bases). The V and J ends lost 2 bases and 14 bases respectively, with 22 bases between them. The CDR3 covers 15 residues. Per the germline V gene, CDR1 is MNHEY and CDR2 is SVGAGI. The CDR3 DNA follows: TGTGCCAGCAGTTACGTTCGCGGGAGTTTGGGGGCCGAGTTCTTC. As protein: CASSYVRGSLGAEFF.

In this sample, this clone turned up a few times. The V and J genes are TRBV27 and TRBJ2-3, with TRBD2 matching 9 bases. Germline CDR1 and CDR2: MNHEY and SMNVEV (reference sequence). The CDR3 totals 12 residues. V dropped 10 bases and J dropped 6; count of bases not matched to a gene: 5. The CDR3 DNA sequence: TGTGCCACCGGACTAGCGCGGGATACGCAGTATTTT. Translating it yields CATGLARDTQYF.

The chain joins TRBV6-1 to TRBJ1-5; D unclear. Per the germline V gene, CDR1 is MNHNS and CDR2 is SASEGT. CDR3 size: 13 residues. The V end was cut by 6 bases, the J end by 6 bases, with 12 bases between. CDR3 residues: CASSLVTGQPQHF. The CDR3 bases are TGTGCCAGCAGCCTCGTAACTGGTCAGCCCCAGCATTTT.

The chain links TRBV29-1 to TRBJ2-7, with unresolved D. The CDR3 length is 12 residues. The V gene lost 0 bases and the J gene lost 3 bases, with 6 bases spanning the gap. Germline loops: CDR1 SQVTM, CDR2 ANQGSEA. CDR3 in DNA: TGCAGCGTTGAAGATCTAGGCTACGAGCAGTACTTC. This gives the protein CSVEDLGYEQYF.

In nucleotides, the CDR3 is TGCGCCAGCGCCAGGGGGGAGGTCCAAACCGGGGAGCTGTTTTTT. It is translated as CASARGEVQTGELFF. The chain employs TRBV5-1 and TRBJ2-2, with D perhaps TRBD1 (7 bases). Germline CDR1 reads SGHRS; CDR2 reads YFSETQ. V lost 7 bases, J lost 5 bases, and 18 bases lay in between. The CDR3 consists of 15 residues.

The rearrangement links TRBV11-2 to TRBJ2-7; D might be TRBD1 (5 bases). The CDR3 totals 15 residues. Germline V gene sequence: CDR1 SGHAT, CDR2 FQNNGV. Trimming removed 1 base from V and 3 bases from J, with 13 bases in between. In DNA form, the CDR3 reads TGTGCCAGCAGCTTAGTGTCCAGGGCAGGCTACGAGCAGTACTTC. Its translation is CASSLVSRAGYEQYF.

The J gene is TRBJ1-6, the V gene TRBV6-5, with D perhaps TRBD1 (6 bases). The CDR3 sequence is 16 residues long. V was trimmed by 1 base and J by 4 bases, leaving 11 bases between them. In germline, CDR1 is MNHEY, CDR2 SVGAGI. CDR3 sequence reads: CASSYYPTGYNSPLHF. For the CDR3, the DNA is TGTGCCAGCAGTTACTACCCGACAGGTTATAATTCACCCCTCCACTTT.

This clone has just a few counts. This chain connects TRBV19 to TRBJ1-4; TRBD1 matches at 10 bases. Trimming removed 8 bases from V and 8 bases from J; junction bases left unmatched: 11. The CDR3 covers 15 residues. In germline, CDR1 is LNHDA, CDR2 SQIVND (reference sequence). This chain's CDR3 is CASGTTGGQGEKLFF. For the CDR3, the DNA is TGTGCCAGTGGGACGACAGGGGGCCAAGGGGAAAAACTGTTTTTT.

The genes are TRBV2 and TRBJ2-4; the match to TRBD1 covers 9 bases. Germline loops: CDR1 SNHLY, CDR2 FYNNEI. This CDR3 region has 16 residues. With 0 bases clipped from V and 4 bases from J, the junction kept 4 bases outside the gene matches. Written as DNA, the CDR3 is TGTGCCAGCAGTGAAGCGCCGGGACAGGGAAAAAACATTCAGTACTTC. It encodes CASSEAPGQGKNIQYF.

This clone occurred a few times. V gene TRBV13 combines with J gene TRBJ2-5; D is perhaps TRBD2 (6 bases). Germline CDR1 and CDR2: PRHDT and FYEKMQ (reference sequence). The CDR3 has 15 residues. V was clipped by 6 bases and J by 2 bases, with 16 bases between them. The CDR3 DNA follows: TGTGCCAGCAGGCACCACCGGGAGTGGCAAGAGACCCAGTACTTC. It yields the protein CASRHHREWQETQYF.

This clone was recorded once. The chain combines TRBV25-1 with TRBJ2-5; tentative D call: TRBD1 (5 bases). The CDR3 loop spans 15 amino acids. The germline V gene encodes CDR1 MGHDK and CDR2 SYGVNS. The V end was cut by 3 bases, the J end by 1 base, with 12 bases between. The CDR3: CASSDTTDFQETQYF. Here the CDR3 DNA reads TGTGCCAGCAGTGACACGACAGACTTCCAAGAGACCCAGTACTTC.

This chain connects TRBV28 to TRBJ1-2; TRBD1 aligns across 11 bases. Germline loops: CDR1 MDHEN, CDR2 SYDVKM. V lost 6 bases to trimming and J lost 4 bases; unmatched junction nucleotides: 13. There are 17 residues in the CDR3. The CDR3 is CASSPWTGGSIGYGYTF. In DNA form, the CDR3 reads TGTGCCAGCAGCCCGTGGACAGGGGGCTCGATTGGCTATGGCTACACCTTC.

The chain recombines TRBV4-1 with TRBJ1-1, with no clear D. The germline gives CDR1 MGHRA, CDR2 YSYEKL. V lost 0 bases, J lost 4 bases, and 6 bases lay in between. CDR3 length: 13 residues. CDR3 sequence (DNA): TGCGCCAGCAGCCAAGAAGAGGGCACTGAAGCTTTCTTT. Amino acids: CASSQEEGTEAFF.

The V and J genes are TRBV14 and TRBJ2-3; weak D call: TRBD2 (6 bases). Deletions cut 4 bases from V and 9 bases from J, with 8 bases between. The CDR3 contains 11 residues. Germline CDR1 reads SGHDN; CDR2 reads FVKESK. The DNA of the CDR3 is TGTGCCAGCAGCCCGGGGGTGACGCAGTATTTT. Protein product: CASSPGVTQYF.